Given below is one T cell receptor beta chain in context. As yet, its antigen is unknown. The CDR3 sequence is 14 residues long. Germline V gene sequence: CDR1 SGHAT, CDR2 FQNNGV. The source of the sample is a study of monozygotic twins with inflammatory bowel disease. General study results and limits: Discordant twins showed the same repertoire similarity as concordant twins, possibly from limited power.

cDNA was made in eight separate reactions per sample. TCRdb reanalyzed the 5' RACE reads and collapses them to one entry per CDR3 protein, without DNA. This sample contains 350,000 to 550,000 distinct CDR3 sequences. Staff drew a roughly 2.5 ml blood sample from each donor. V usage is TRBV11-2 and J usage is TRBJ2-7. This TCR was recovered from a human donor with ulcerative colitis or Crohn's disease, or a healthy co-twin of an affected twin (not recorded which). The specimen was blood. CDR3 sequence reads: CASSLDLSPTSRNF.